Sequencing of this TCR beta chain was carried out in a study of cytomegalovirus exposure and HLA in healthy donors. Findings and limits, study-wide: The classifier, whose performance was assessed in both the original and validation cohorts, reportedly diagnosed cytomegalovirus status with high specificity and sensitivity. Among the CMV-associated chains, three were confirmed in vitro as specific for CMV antigens. What TCR beta sequences reportedly achieved was accurate prediction of HLA-A and HLA-B alleles in most subjects.

This clone has just a few counts. What it binds is not known. Looked up from germline, CDR1 is MGHDK and CDR2 is SYGVNS. Trimming stripped 3 bases from V and 1 base from J, with 7 bases between. CDR3 length equals 14 residues. The PCR contained 60 Vbeta and 13 Jbeta primers. Generated by immunoSEQ multiplex PCR, the TCRdb table keeps only in-frame clones and is missing some. This sample has roughly 180,000 clones, with roughly 10% found just once. This TCR was recovered from a woman aged 25 to 45 in good health and CMV-seropositive. J is TRBJ1-5 and V is TRBV25-1; D uncertain. Sequencing input: PBMCs. DNA of the CDR3: TGTGCCAGCAGTGATGGCAGGAGCAATCAGCCCCAGCATTTT. Translation: CASSDGRSNQPQHF.